This T cell receptor (beta chain) was recovered during a study of control samples from healthy donors and cancer patients. This clone was seen only once. Trimming shortened V by 6 bases and J by 5 bases, and 16 bases separated the two germline ends. Per germline, CDR1 MNHEY and CDR2 SVGAGI. The CDR3 is made up of 14 amino acids. Using immunoSEQ multiplex PCR, the repertoire was profiled, and TCRdb retains in-frame clones only, with some absent. The sample lists 55,000 to 70,000 clones, roughly 89% occurring once. The sample taken for sequencing was PBMCs. The chain links TRBV6-5 to TRBJ2-5; D is uncertain. This sequence originates from a man aged 55 to 70 with colorectal cancer. Written as DNA, the CDR3 is TGTGCCAGCAGGTCACCCGTCCGCCCCGAGACCCAGTACTTC. This codes for CASRSPVRPETQYF.